This is a list of T cell receptor beta chains from one sample in a study of regulatory T cells in long-lasting Graves disease. TCRdb processed the multiplex PCR reads anew with MiXCR; each CDR3 protein has one entry. The repertoire holds fewer than 350,000 distinct CDR3 sequences, with 15% to 20% as singletons. Source: peripheral blood mononuclear cells (PBMCs), taken at new diagnosis, from a patient treated with antithyroid drugs. Source of these receptors: a female donor with Graves disease. Each CDR3 is given with its conserved first and last residue. D genes are given only for firm matches.

v_call	d_call	cdr3_aa
TRBV10-3	TRBD2	CAISESWTGGESTQYF
TRBV28	-	CASSPDTDKTYEQYF
TRBV2	TRBD1	CASSNWTGTGSIGELFF
TRBV18	-	CASSPEHYYGYTF
TRBV2	-	CASSDVWPGNTEAFF
TRBV27	-	CASSSWGPNTEAFF
TRBV2	-	CASGPERENGEQPQHF
TRBV20-1	TRBD2	CSARTVAGGVGNEQFF
TRBV9	-	CASSAGTPRYEQYF
TRBV20-1	-	CSASSRRSYEQYF
TRBV9	TRBD2	CASSALAGAWNEQFF
TRBV15	TRBD1	CATSRDRDRAYTDTQYF
TRBV6-2/TRBV6-3	TRBD2	CASSYWASGNEQFF
TRBV28	-	CASNRRVNTEAFF
TRBV19	-	CASSKTPGYYEQYF
TRBV11-2	TRBD2	CASSSTSGSSYEQYF
TRBV28	TRBD1	CASSLQTGITMNTEAFF
TRBV7-8	-	CASRRGQGLRETQYF
TRBV12-3/TRBV12-4	TRBD2	CASRVWGGSGANVLTF
TRBV7-8	TRBD1	CASSLSGGGNTLYF
TRBV20-1	TRBD2	CSAPGLGTDTQYF
TRBV6-1	TRBD1	CASTNLDRGRRELFF
TRBV6-2/TRBV6-3	TRBD1	CASSYFLGGGQGYEQYF
TRBV12-3/TRBV12-4	-	CASNLLGTSTDTQYF
TRBV6-1	TRBD1	CASSEGQGGYGYTF
TRBV20-1	TRBD2	CSARQSGRGADTQYF
TRBV7-8	-	CASSSQTGGKLFF
TRBV25-1	TRBD1	CASRGQGVQPQHF
TRBV18	TRBD2	CASSPSGGRDEQFF
TRBV12-3/TRBV12-4	TRBD1	CASRSGGEAFF
TRBV3-1	-	CASSSPPGYNEQFF
TRBV9	-	CASSGHYNEQFF
TRBV10-3	TRBD2	CACNMERGSYNEQFF
TRBV30	-	CAWTRAGIYEQYF
TRBV6-1	-	CASSEIKDTEAFF
TRBV28	-	CASSWGLNTGYTF
TRBV6-2/TRBV6-3	-	CASSYGPHSYNEQFF
TRBV28	-	CASRNPISGTKQYF
TRBV2	-	CASSEAGTRNTGELFF
TRBV12-3/TRBV12-4	-	CASSLGGDNSPLHF
TRBV20-1	TRBD2	CSARVGTSGEQYF
TRBV3-1	-	CASSQGGANSNQPQHF
TRBV20-1	TRBD1	CSATNPGQGTDTQYF
TRBV28	-	CASSLSEAVRKLFF
TRBV7-2	-	CASTMGGSEKLFF
TRBV28	-	CASSLQAGFNSPLHF
TRBV28	-	CASSLEVGQGNQPQHF
TRBV10-3	TRBD2	CAITQGSGTSYEQYF
TRBV30	-	CAWTDTLYGYTF
TRBV19	-	CASSMSSEAFF
TRBV5-1	-	CASSPDLNEQFF
TRBV30	TRBD2	CAWNSGRGADTQYF
TRBV6-1	-	CASSGSGDTQYF
TRBV11-3	-	CASSLALEEQYF
TRBV5-1	-	CASSPGLFVNTEAFF
TRBV5-1	TRBD2	CASSQSGTNNEQFF
TRBV2	-	CASSEYVMNTEAFF
TRBV12-3/TRBV12-4	TRBD2	CASSLTSPGGIQYF